This section outlines one T cell receptor (beta chain) sequence together with its context. This sample was included in a study of cytomegalovirus exposure and HLA in healthy donors. Germline V gene sequence: CDR1 WNHNN, CDR2 SYGVQD (reference sequence). The ends were cut back, 7 bases at V and 7 bases at J, with 17 bases in the middle. This CDR3 contains 13 residues. The PCR contained 60 Vbeta and 13 Jbeta primers. TCRdb's table, derived via immunoSEQ multiplex PCR, lists solely in-frame clones and lacks some. The table records about 110,000 clones, roughly 67% of them present only once. The specimen was PBMCs. The TCR originated in a man between 18 and 29 years old in good health and CMV-seropositive. The gene calls are TRBV10-1 and TRBJ2-7; D might be TRBD1 (6 bases). This CDR3 reads CASTSGQGSEQYF. The CDR3 nucleotides read TGCGCCAGCACCTCGGGGCAGGGGTCAGAGCAGTACTTC.